This record concerns one TCR beta chain sequence. Antigen: not known. This entry comes from a study of metastatic and nonmetastatic thyroid tumors. For the study at large: Thyroid patients, malignant and benign, had repertoires compared across blood and tumor or nodule tissue. Study-wide points: Patients with malignant thyroid tumors reportedly had significantly higher TCR beta diversity than those with benign nodules, in blood and tumor.

Authors' analysis steps: Variation in CDR3 across clinicopathological groups served as the basis for constructing a distant-metastasis classifier in papillary thyroid cancer. TCRdb recomputed clones from the PCR reads via MiXCR. What appears here as the V and J calls and clone size reflects TCRdb's work, not the paper's. The sample comprises 20,000 to 25,000 clones, about 24% of which are singletons, and 5.5% to 6.5% rests with the top ten. Each patient went into thyroid surgery without having received any treatment. Germline V gene sequence: CDR1 SGHTA, CDR2 FQGNSA. This CDR3 is 15 amino acids long. Trimming took 0 bases from V and 2 from J; bases not matched to a gene: 3.

This receptor was obtained from a female donor with papillary thyroid cancer or a benign thyroid nodule (not recorded which). Some clones in this sample may be carry-over from other donors' samples. Material for sequencing was tumor tissue. The chain recombines TRBV7-2 with TRBJ2-7; TRBD1 agrees at 8 bases. CDR3 in DNA: TGTGCCAGCAGCTTAGCGTTGGACAGGGCCTACGAGCAGTACTTC. Residues: CASSLALDRAYEQYF. Full variable domain (outside the CDR3, taken from reference TRBV7-2 and TRBJ2-7): GAGVSQSPSNKVTEKGKDVELRCDPISGHTALYWYRQSLGQGLEFLIYFQGNSAPDKSGLPSDRFSAERTGGSVSTLTIQRTQQEDSAVYLCASSLALDRAYEQYFGPGTRLTVT.